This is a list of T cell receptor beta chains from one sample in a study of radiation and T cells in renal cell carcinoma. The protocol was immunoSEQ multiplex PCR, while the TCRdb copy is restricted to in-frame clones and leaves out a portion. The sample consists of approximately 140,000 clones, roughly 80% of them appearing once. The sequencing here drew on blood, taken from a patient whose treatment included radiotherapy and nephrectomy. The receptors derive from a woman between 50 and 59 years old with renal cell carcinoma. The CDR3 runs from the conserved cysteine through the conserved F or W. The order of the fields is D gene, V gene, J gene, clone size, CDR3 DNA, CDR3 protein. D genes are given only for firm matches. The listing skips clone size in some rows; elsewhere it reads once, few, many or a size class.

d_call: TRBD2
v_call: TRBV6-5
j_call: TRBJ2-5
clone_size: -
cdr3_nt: TGTGCCAGCAGTTACCTAGCGGGGGGGCGAGAGCAGTACTTC
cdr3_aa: CASSYLAGGREQYF

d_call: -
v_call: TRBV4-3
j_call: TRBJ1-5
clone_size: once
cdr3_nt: TGCGCCAGCAGCCAAGTGAGTGGCCGGACTCCCCAGCATTTT
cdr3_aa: CASSQVSGRTPQHF

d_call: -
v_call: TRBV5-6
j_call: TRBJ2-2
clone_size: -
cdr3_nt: TGTGCCAGCAGCTTGGGCTGGGGGACTTCGAACACCGGGGAGCTGTTTTTT
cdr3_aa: CASSLGWGTSNTGELFF

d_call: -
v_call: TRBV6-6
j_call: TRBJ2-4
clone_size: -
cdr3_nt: TGTGCCAGCAGTTATGGGGATCGCGGCATTCAGTACTTC
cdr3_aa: CASSYGDRGIQYF

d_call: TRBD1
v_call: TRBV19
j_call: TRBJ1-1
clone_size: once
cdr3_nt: TGTGCCAGTAGTACTACAGGGGACACTGAAGCTTTCTTT
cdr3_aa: CASSTTGDTEAFF

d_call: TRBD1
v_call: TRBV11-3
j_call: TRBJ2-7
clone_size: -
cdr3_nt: TGTGCCAGCAGCTTGGCAGGGGGCGAATCCTACGAGCAGTACTTC
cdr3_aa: CASSLAGGESYEQYF

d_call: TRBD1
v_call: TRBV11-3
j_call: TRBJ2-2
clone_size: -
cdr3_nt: TGTGCCAGCAGCCGCCGGGGACAGGGGGCAGGGGAGCTGTTTTTT
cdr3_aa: CASSRRGQGAGELFF

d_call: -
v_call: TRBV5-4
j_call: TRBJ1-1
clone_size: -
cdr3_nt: TGTGCCAGCAGCTTGGCCCTCGGGGGGCGCACTGAAGCTTTCTTT
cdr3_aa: CASSLALGGRTEAFF

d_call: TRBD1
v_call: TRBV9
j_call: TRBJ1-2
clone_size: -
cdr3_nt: TGTGCCAGCAGCGTAGAGGCAGGGGGCGACTATGGCTACACCTTC
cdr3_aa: CASSVEAGGDYGYTF

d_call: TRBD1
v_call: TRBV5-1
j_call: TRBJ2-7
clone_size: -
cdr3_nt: TGCGCCAGCAGCGCGGGACAGGGGGGCGAGCAGTACTTC
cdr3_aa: CASSAGQGGEQYF

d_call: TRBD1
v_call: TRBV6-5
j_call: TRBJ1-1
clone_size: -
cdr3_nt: TGTGCCAGCAGACCCCCCGGGACAGGGCCAGCTTTCTTT
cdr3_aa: CASRPPGTGPAFF

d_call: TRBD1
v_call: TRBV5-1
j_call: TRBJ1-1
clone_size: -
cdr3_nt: TGCGCCAGCAGCTTGGTTGGGACAGAAATTGAAGCTTTCTTT
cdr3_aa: CASSLVGTEIEAFF

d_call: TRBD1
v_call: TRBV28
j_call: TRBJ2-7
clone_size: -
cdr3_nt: TGTGCCAGCAGTACACCGGGACAGGGGGTGTACGAGCAGTACTTC
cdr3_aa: CASSTPGQGVYEQYF

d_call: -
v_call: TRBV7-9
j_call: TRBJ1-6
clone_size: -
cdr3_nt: TGTGCCAGCAGCTCCTCCGGGACCGACGTATCGCCCCTCCACTTT
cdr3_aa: CASSSSGTDVSPLHF

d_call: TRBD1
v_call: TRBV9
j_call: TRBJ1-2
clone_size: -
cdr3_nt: TGTGCCAGCAGCGCCCTCGGGACAGGGGCGGGGTACTATGGCTACACCTTC
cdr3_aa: CASSALGTGAGYYGYTF

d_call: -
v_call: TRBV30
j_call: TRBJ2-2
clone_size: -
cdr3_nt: TGTGCCTGGCAGAACACCGGGGAGCTGTTTTTT
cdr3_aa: CAWQNTGELFF

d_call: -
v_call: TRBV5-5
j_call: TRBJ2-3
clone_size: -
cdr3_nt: TGTGCCAGCAGCCCCCGTTTTCTGGTCGGCACAGATACGCAGTATTTT
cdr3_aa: CASSPRFLVGTDTQYF

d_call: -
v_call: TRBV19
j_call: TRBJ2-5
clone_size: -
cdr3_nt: TGTGCCAGTAGGGCTTCGATCGGGAACCAGGAGACCCAGTACTTC
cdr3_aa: CASRASIGNQETQYF

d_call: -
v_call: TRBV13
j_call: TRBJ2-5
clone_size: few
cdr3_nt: TGTGCCAGCAGCTTGGGACCGTTTCTAGAGACCCAGTACTTC
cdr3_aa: CASSLGPFLETQYF

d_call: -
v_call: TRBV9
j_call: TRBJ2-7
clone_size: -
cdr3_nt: TGTGCCAGCAGCGTAAGACAGGAGTCCTACGAGCAGTACTTC
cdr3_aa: CASSVRQESYEQYF

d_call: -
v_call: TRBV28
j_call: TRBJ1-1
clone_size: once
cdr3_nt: TGTGCCAGCAGTTTCCCCGGGACCAACACTGAAGCTTTCTTT
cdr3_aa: CASSFPGTNTEAFF

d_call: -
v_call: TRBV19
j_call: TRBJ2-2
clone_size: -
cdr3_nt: TGTGCCAGTAGTATAATACTGTCGAACACCGGGGAGCTGTTTTTT
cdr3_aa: CASSIILSNTGELFF

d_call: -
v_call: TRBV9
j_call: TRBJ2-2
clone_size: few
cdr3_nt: TGTGCCAGCAGCCCCGGTAACACCGGGGAGCTGTTTTTT
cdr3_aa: CASSPGNTGELFF

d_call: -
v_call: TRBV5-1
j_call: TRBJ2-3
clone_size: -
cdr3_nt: TGCGCCAGCAGCTTACCTGTTCCAGATACGCAGTATTTT
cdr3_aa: CASSLPVPDTQYF

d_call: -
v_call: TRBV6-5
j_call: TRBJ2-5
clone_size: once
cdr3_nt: TGTGCCAGCAGTGGGGGGACCCAGTACTTC
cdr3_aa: CASSGGTQYF

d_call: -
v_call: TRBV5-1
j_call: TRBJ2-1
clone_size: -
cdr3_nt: TGCGCCAGCAGCCTAGAGCCCTACAATGAGCAGTTCTTC
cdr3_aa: CASSLEPYNEQFF